This paragraph reports one TCR beta chain. TCRdb fed the RT-PCR reads into MiXCR, producing one record per CDR3 protein. The sample includes fewer than 800,000 distinct CDR3 sequences, 14% of them seen just once. With V trimmed by 4 bases and J by 8 bases, 14 bases remained unmatched. The CDR3 covers 17 residues. Per germline, CDR1 MNHNS and CDR2 SASEGT. V usage is TRBV6-1 and J usage is TRBJ2-3; 11 bases fit TRBD2. This receptor was taken from a female donor in good health, serving as a healthy control. The sample taken for sequencing was memory CD4+ T cells from blood. The CDR3, as DNA: TGTGCCAGCAGTGGATCCGGACTAGCGGGTGGAGATGGTACGCAGTATTTT. Translation gives CASSGSGLAGGDGTQYF.